These T cell receptor beta chains were read from a single sample in a study of cytomegalovirus exposure and HLA in healthy donors. Method: immunoSEQ multiplex PCR; TCRdb's copy keeps in-frame clones and lacks some. This table holds around 130,000 clones, around 84% found once. The sequencing sample was made of PBMCs. These receptors originate from a woman aged 18-29 years in good health and CMV-seropositive. The CDR3 runs from the conserved cysteine through the conserved F or W. D genes are given only for firm matches. The listing skips clone size in some rows; elsewhere it reads once, few, many or a size class.

. TRBJ2-6 TRBV9 . TGTGCCAGCAGCCCCCAGGATGGGGCCAACGTCCTGACTTTC CASSPQDGANVLTF
. TRBJ2-3 TRBV13 TRBD2 TGTGCCAGCAGCTTACGGGGGGGGCCAAGCACAGATACGCAGTATTTT CASSLRGGPSTDTQYF
once TRBJ1-6 TRBV7-4 . TGTGCCAGCAGCTTGGGCAGGCGATGCTCACCCCTCCACTTT CASSLGRRCSPLHF
. TRBJ2-7 TRBV5-4 TRBD1 TGTGCCAGCAGCGCGGACAGGGCGTACGAGCAGTACTTC CASSADRAYEQYF
. TRBJ1-6 TRBV27 TRBD1 TGTGCCAGCAGTGCGCACAGGGGGCTCGGGAATTCACCCCTCCACTTT CASSAHRGLGNSPLHF
. TRBJ1-3 TRBV19 . TGTGCCAGTAGTATAGTATTAGCGGACTCTGGAAACACCATATATTTT CASSIVLADSGNTIYF
once TRBJ2-5 TRBV2 TRBD1 TGTGCCAGCAGCGCATGGGACAGGGCAGAAGAGACCCAGTACTTC CASSAWDRAEETQYF
. TRBJ2-7 TRBV28 TRBD1 TGTGCCAGCCATCCCGGGACAGAGGCCTACGAGCAGTACTTC CASHPGTEAYEQYF
. TRBJ1-3 TRBV11-1 . TGTGCCAGCAGCTCCTGGGCTTCTGGAAACACCATATATTTT CASSSWASGNTIYF
. TRBJ2-1 TRBV9 . TGTGCCAGCAGCGGTAGCGGATCCTACAATGAGCAGTTCTTC CASSGSGSYNEQFF
once TRBJ2-5 TRBV29-1 TRBD1 TGCAGCGTTGATGGACAGGGTAAGGGTGGAGAGACCCAGTACTTC CSVDGQGKGGETQYF